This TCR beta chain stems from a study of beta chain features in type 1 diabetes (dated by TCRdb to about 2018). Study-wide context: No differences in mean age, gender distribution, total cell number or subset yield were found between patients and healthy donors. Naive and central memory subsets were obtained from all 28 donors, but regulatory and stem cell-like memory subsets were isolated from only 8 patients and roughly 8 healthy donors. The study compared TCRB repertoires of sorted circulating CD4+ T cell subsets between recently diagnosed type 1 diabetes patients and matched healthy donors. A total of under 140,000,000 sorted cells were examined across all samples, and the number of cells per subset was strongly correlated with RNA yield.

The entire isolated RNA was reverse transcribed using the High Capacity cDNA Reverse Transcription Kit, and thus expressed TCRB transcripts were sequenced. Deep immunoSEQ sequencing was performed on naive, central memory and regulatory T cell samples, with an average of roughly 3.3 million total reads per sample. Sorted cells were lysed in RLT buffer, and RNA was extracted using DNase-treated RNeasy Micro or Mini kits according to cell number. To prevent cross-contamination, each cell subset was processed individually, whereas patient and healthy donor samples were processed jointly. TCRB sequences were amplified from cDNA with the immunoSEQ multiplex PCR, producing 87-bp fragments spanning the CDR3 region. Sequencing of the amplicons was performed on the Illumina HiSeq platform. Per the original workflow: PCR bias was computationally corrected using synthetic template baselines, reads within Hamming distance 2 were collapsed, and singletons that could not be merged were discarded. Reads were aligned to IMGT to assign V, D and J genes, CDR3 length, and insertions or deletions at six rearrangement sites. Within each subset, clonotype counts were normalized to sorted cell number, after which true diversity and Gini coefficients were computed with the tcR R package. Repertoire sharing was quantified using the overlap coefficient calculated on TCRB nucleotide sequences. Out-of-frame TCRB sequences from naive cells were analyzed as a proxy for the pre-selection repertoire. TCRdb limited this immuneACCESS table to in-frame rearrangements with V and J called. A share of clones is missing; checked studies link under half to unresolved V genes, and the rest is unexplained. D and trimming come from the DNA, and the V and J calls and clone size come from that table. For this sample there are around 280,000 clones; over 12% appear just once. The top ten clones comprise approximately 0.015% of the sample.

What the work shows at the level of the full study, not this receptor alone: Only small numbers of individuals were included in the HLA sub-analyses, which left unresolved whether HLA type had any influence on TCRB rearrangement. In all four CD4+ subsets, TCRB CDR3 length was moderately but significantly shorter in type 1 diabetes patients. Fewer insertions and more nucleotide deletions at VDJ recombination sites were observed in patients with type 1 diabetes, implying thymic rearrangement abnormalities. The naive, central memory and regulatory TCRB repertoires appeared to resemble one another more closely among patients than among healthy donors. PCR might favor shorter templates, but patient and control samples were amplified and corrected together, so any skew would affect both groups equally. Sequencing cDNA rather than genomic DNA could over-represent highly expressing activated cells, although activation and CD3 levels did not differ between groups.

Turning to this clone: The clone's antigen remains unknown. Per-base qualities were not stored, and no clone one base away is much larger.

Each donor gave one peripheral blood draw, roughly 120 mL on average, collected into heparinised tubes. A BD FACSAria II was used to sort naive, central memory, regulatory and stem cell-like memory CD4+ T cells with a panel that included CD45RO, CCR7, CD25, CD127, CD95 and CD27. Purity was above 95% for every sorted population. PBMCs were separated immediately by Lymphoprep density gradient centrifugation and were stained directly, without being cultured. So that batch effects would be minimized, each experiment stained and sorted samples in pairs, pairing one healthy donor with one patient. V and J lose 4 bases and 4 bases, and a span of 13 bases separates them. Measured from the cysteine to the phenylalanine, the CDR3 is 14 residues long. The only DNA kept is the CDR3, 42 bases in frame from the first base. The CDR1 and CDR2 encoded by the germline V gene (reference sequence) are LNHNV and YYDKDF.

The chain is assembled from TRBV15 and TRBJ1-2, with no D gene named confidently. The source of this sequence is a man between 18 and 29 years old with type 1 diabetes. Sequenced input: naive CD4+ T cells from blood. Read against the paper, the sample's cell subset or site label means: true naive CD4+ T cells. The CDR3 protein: CATSKTGSPYGYTF. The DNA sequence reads TGTGCCACCAGCAAGACGGGGTCCCCCTATGGCTACACCTTC.